Listed below are T cell receptor beta chains from one sample, sequenced in a study of cytomegalovirus exposure and HLA in healthy donors. Here immunoSEQ multiplex PCR was the method, and the copy in TCRdb shows in-frame clones only, minus some. The sample lists roughly 130,000 clones, 84% occurring once. Sequenced sample: PBMCs. The receptors were sampled from a woman aged 18-29 years in good health and CMV-seropositive. CDR3s include the opening cysteine and the closing phenylalanine or tryptophan. The D gene is left open where the match is weak. Rows may omit the clone size; those that give it use once, few, many or a size class.

d_gene	v_gene	abundance	j_gene	CDR3aa	CDR3nt
TRBD1	TRBV9	NA	TRBJ1-2	CASSPPTGGRWGYTF	TGTGCCAGCAGCCCCCCGACAGGGGGCAGGTGGGGCTACACCTTC
NA	TRBV5-6	NA	TRBJ2-1	CAIPTVLAIPSSYNEQFF	TGTGCCATCCCGACAGTGCTAGCGATCCCGAGCTCCTACAATGAGCAGTTCTTC
TRBD1	TRBV30	once	TRBJ1-3	CAWSVTGEGNTIYF	TGTGCCTGGAGTGTAACAGGGGAGGGAAACACCATATATTTT
TRBD2	TRBV5-1	few	TRBJ2-2	CASSLGLAGGQDTGELFF	TGCGCCAGCAGCTTGGGGCTAGCGGGGGGGCAGGATACCGGGGAGCTGTTTTTT
TRBD2	TRBV5-1	NA	TRBJ2-1	CASSLSGGGAGVEQFF	TGCGCCAGCAGCTTGTCTGGCGGGGGGGCCGGAGTTGAGCAGTTCTTC
NA	TRBV11-2	NA	TRBJ1-1	CASSSLGQGAFF	TGTGCCAGCAGCTCCCTGGGCCAGGGAGCTTTCTTT
NA	TRBV7-9	NA	TRBJ2-3	CSSSLVITDTQYF	TGTTCCAGCAGCTTAGTTATCACAGATACGCAGTATTTT
NA	TRBV10-3	NA	TRBJ2-7	CAISEGPGGGYEQYF	TGTGCCATCAGTGAGGGACCAGGGGGAGGATACGAGCAGTACTTC
NA	TRBV7-8	NA	TRBJ2-5	CASRHSHGQETQYF	TGTGCCAGCAGGCATAGTCACGGTCAAGAGACCCAGTACTTC
TRBD2	TRBV9	once	TRBJ2-3	CASSVESSGGDTDTQYF	TGTGCCAGCAGCGTAGAATCTAGCGGGGGGGACACAGATACGCAGTATTTT
TRBD1	TRBV9	NA	TRBJ2-5	CASSVGGQGGETQYF	TGTGCCAGCAGCGTAGGGGGACAGGGAGGTGAGACCCAGTACTTC
NA	TRBV7-2	NA	TRBJ1-6	CASSAEAVHWDSPLHF	TGTGCCAGCAGCGCCGAGGCAGTCCACTGGGATTCACCCCTCCACTTT
NA	TRBV13	NA	TRBJ1-2	CASSSLRFVGGGYTF	TGTGCCAGCAGCTCGCTCAGGTTCGTAGGGGGAGGCTACACCTTC
NA	TRBV4-1	NA	TRBJ2-7	CASSQGAANPYEQYF	TGCGCCAGCAGCCAAGGGGCCGCAAACCCCTACGAGCAGTACTTC
NA	TRBV25-1	few	TRBJ2-7	CASSEGREQYF	TGTGCCAGCAGTGAAGGGAGGGAGCAGTACTTC
NA	TRBV6-5	NA	TRBJ2-2	CASSPYTGELFF	TGTGCCAGCAGTCCCTACACCGGGGAGCTGTTTTTT
NA	TRBV7-9	NA	TRBJ2-5	CASSLESGWKETQYF	TGTGCCAGCAGCTTAGAGAGCGGGTGGAAGGAGACCCAGTACTTC
NA	TRBV5-1	few	TRBJ2-2	CASSLGVGDAGELFF	TGCGCCAGCAGCTTGGGGGTCGGAGATGCCGGGGAGCTGTTTTTT
TRBD2	TRBV5-1	NA	TRBJ2-1	CASSYLAGGNNEQFF	TGCGCCAGCAGCTATCTAGCGGGGGGAAATAATGAGCAGTTCTTC
NA	TRBV11-2	NA	TRBJ2-7	CASSLFVRVNEQYF	TGTGCCAGCAGCTTATTCGTCAGGGTGAACGAGCAGTACTTC
TRBD1	TRBV5-4	few	TRBJ1-5	CASSSGTGNQPQHF	TGTGCCAGCAGCTCCGGGACAGGGAATCAGCCCCAGCATTTT
NA	TRBV28	NA	TRBJ1-5	CASSAGEQPQHF	TGTGCCAGCAGTGCAGGGGAACAGCCCCAGCATTTT
TRBD1	TRBV18	NA	TRBJ2-1	CASSPQQGVYNEQFF	TGTGCCAGCTCACCACAGCAGGGGGTGTACAATGAGCAGTTCTTC
TRBD1	TRBV7-6	NA	TRBJ2-7	CASSRTGYSYEQYF	TGTGCCAGCAGCCGGACAGGGTATTCCTACGAGCAGTACTTC
NA	TRBV28	NA	TRBJ2-7	CASNLRGYEQYF	TGTGCCAGCAATCTCCGGGGTTACGAGCAGTACTTC